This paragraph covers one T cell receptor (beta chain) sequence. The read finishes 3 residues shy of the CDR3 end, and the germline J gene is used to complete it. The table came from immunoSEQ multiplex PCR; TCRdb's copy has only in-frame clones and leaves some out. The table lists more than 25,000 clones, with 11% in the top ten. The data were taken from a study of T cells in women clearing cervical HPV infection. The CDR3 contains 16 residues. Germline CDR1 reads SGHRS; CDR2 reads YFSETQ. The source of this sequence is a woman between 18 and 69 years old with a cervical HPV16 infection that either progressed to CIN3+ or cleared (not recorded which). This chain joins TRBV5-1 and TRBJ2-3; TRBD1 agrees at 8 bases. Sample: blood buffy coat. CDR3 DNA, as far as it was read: TGCGCCAGCAGCCCCCTTCCCGGGACAGGCACGGAGACG. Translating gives CASSPLPGTGTET. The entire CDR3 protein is CASSPLPGTGTETQYF.